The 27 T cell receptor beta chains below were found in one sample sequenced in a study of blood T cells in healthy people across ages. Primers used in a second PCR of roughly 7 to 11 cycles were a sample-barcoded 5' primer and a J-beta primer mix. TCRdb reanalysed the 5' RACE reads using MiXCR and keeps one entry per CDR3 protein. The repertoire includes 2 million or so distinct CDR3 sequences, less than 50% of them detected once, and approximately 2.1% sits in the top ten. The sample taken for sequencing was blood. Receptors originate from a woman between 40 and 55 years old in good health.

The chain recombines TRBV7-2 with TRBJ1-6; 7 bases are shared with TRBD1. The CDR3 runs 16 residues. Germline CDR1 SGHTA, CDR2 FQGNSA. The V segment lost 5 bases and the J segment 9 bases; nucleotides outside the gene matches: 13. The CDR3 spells CASSDMVGGAVSPLHF. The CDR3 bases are TGTGCCAGCAGCGACATGGTAGGGGGCGCCGTTTCACCCCTCCACTTT.

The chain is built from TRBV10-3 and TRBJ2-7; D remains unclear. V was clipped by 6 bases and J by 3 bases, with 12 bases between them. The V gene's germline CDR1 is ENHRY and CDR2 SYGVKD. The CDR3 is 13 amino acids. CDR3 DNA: TGTGCCATCAGGGACCTACAGATCTACGAGCAGTACTTC. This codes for CAIRDLQIYEQYF.

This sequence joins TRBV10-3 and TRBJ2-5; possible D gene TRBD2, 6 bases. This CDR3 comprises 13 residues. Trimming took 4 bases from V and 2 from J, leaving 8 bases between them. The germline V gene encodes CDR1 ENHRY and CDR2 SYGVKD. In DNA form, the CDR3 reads TGTGCCATCAGTGGGGCGGGGCAAGAGACCCAGTACTTC. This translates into CAISGAGQETQYF.

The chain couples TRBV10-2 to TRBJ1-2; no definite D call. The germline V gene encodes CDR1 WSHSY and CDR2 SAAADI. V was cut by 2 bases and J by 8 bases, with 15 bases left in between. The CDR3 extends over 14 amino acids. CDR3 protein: CASSEGSGDRGYTF. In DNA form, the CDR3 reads TGCGCCAGCAGTGAGGGGTCAGGAGATAGGGGCTACACCTTC.

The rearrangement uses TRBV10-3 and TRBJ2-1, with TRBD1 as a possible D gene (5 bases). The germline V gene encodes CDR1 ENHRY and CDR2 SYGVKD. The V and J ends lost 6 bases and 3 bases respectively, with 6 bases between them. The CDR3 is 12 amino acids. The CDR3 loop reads CAISDSYNEQFF. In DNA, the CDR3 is TGTGCCATCAGCGACAGCTACAATGAGCAGTTCTTC.

The DNA of the CDR3 is TGTGCCAGCAGCCAAGTTGGCCAGCTGAATCAGCCCCAGCATTTT. This gives the protein CASSQVGQLNQPQHF. The chain couples TRBV4-2 to TRBJ1-5, with D unresolved. Trimming left V 1 base short and J 4 bases short, with 11 bases between. The CDR3 has 15 residues. Germline V gene data show CDR1 as LGHNA and CDR2 as YNFKEQ.

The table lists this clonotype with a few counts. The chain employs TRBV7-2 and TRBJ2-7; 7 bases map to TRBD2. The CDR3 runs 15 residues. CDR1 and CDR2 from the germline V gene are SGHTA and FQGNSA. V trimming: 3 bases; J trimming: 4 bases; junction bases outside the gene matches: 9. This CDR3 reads CASSLNWGGGYEQYF. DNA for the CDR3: TGTGCCAGCAGCTTGAACTGGGGCGGGGGATACGAGCAGTACTTC.

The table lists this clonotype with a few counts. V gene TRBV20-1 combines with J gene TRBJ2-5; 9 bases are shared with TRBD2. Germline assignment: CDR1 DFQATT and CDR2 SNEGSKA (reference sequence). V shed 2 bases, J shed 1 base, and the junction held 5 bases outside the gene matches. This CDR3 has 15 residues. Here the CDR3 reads CSARWRGGLQETQYF. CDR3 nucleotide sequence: TGCAGTGCTAGATGGCGGGGGGGTCTCCAAGAGACCCAGTACTTC.

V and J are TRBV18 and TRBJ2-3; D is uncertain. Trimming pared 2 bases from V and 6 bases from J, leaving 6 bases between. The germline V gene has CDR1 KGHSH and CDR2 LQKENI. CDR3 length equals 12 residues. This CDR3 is CASSPSMDTQYF. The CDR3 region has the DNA TGTGCCAGCTCACCATCGATGGATACGCAGTATTTT.

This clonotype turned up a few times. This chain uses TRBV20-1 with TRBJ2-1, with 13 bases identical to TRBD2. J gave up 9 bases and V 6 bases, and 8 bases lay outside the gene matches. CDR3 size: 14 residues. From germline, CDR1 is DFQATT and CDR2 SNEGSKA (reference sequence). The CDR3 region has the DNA TGCAGTGCCCCGGGACTAGCGGGGTCGGGTGAGCAGTTCTTC. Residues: CSAPGLAGSGEQFF.

CDR3 in amino acids: CASSSGGGVRHEQYF. CDR3 in DNA: TGTGCCAGCAGCTCCGGCGGGGGCGTTCGGCACGAGCAGTACTTC. The chain employs TRBV7-8 and TRBJ2-5; TRBD2 is a possible D gene (7 bases). The J call may be mistaken, given a closer DNA end match to TRBJ2-7. Germline lookup yields CDR1 SGHVS and CDR2 FQNEAQ. This CDR3 has 15 residues.

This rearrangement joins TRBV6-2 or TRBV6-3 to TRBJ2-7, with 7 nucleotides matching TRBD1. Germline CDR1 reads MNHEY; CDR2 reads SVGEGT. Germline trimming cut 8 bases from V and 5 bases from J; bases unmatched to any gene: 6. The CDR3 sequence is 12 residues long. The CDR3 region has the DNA TGTGCCAGCCGACAGGGAATCCACGAGCAGTACTTC. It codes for CASRQGIHEQYF.

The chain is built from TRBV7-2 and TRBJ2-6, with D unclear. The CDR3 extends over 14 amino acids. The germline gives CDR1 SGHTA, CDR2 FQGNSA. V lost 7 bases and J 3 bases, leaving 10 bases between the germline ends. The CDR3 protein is CASIWAGGANVLTF. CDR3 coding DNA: TGTGCCAGCATCTGGGCAGGTGGGGCCAACGTCCTGACTTTC.

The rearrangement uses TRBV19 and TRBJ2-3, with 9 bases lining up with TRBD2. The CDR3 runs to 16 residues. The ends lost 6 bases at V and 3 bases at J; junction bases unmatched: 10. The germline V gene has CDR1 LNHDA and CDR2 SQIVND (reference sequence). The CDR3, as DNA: TGTGCCAGTAGCCGGACAAGAAGCGGGAGGACAGATACGCAGTATTTT. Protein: CASSRTRSGRTDTQYF.

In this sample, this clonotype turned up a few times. The DNA of the CDR3 is TGTGCCAGCACCCCCCAAGGGTTAGAGACCCAGTACTTC. Its protein product is CASTPQGLETQYF. The rearrangement joins TRBV7-8 to TRBJ2-7, with unresolved D. The end of the DNA aligns better with TRBJ2-5, so the J call may be wrong. The CDR3 is 13 residues long. Germline CDR1 and CDR2: SGHVS and FQNEAQ.

The DNA of the CDR3 is TGTGCCAGCAGCAGACTGGGGGACTATGAGTTAAGCACAGATACGCAGTATTTT. It is translated as CASSRLGDYELSTDTQYF. This chain links TRBV9 with TRBJ2-3; 7 nucleotides agree with TRBD2. Germline loops: CDR1 SGDLS, CDR2 YYNGEE. The V segment lost 4 bases and the J segment 0 bases; nucleotides outside the gene matches: 14. The CDR3 has 18 residues.

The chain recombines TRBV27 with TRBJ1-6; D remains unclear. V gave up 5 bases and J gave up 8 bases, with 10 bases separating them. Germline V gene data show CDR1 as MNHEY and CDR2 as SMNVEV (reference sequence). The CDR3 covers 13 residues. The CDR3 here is CASSPNLDSPLHF. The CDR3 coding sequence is TGTGCCAGCAGTCCTAACCTCGATTCACCCCTCCACTTT.

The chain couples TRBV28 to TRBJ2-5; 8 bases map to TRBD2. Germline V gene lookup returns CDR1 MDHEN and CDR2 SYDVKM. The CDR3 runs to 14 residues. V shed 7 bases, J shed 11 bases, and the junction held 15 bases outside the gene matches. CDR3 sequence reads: CASMLPGGRGEQYF. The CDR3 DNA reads TGTGCCAGCATGTTGCCGGGGGGGCGAGGAGAGCAGTACTTC.

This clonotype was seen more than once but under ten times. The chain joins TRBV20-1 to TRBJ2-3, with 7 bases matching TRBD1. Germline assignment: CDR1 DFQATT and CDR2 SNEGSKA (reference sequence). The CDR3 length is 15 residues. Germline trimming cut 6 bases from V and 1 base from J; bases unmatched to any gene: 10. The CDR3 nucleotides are TGCAGTGCGGAACAGGGGTTACGAGGCACAGATACGCAGTATTTT. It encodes CSAEQGLRGTDTQYF.

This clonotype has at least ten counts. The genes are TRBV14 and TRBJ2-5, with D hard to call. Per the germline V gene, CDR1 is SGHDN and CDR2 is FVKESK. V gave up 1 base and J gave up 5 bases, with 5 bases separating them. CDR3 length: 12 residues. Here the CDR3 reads CASSQVMETQYF. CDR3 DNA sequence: TGTGCCAGCAGCCAAGTAATGGAGACCCAGTACTTC. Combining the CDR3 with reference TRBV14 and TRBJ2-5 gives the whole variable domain EAGVTQFPSHSVIEKGQTVTLRCDPISGHDNLYWYRRVMGKEIKFLLHFVKESKQDESGMPNNRFLAERTGGTYSTLKVQPAELEDSGVYFCASSQVMETQYFGPGTRLLVL.

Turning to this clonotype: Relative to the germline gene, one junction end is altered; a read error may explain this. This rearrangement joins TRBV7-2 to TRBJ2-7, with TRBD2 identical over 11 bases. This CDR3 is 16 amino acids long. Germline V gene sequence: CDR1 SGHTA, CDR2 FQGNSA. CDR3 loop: CVSSLVTSGTSYEQYF. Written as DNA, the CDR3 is TGTGTCAGCAGCTTAGTGACTAGCGGGACCTCCTACGAGCAGTACTTC.

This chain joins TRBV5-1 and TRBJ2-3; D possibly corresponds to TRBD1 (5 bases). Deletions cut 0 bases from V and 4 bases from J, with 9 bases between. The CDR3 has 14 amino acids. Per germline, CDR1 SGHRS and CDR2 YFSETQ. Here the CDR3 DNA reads TGCGCCAGCAGCTTGGAGGCAGGGCCAGATACGCAGTATTTT. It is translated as CASSLEAGPDTQYF. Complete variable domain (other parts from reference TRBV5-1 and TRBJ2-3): KAGVTQTPRYLIKTRGQQVTLSCSPISGHRSVSWYQQTPGQGLQFLFEYFSETQRNKGNFPGRFSGRQFSNSRSEMNVSTLELGDSALYLCASSLEAGPDTQYFGPGTRLTVL.

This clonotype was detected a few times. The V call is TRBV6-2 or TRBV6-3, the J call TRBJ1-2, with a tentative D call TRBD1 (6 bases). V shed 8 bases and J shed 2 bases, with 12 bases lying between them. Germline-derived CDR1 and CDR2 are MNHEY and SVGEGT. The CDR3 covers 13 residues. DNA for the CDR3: TGTGCCAGCCGTGGGGACAACAACTATGGCTACACCTTC. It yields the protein CASRGDNNYGYTF.

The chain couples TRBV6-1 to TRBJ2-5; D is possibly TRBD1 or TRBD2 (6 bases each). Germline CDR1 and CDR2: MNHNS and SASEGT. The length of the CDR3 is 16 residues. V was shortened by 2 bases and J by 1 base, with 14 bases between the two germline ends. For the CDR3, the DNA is TGTGCCAGCAGTGAATTCTCGGGGGCCATCCAAGAGACCCAGTACTTC. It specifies CASSEFSGAIQETQYF.

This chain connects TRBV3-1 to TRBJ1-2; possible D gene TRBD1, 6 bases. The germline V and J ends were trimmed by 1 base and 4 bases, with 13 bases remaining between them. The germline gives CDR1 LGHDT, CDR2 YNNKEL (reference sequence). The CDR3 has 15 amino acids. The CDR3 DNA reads TGTGCCAGCAGCCAAGGTGCGGGGGGCGGCTATGGCTACACCTTC. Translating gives CASSQGAGGGYGYTF.

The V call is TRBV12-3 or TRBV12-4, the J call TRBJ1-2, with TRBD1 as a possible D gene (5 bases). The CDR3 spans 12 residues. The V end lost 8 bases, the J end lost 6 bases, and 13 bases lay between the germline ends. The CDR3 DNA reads TGTGCCAGCTCGGGGGGTGGTCATGGCTACACCTTC. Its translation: CASSGGGHGYTF.

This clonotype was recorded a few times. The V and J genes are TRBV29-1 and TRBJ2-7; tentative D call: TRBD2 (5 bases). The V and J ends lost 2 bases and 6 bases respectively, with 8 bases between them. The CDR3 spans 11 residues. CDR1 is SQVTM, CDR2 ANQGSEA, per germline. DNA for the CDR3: TGCAGCGTTGAATTGCTAGCCGAGCAGTACTTC. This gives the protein CSVELLAEQYF.